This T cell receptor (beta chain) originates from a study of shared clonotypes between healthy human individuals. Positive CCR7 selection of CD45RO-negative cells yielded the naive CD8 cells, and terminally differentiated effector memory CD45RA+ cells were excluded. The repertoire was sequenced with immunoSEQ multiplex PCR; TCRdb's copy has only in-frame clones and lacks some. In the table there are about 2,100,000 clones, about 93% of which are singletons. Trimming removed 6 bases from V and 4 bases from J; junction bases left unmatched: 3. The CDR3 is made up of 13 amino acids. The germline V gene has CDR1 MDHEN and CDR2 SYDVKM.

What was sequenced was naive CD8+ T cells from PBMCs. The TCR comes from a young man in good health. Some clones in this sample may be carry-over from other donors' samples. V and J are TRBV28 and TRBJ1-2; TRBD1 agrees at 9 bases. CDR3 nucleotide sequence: TGTGCCAGCAGAAGGGACAGGGCCTATGGCTACACCTTC. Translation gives CASRRDRAYGYTF.